What follows are 2 T cell receptor beta chains derived from one specimen sequenced in a study of shared clonotypes between healthy human individuals. This table comes from immunoSEQ multiplex PCR, and its TCRdb copy is limited to in-frame clones, with some not included. The table records roughly 1,800,000 clones, approximately 94% of them present only once. Selected positively for CCR7 and CD45RO-negative, naive CD8 cells excluded terminally differentiated effector memory CD45RA+ cells. Source material: naive CD8+ T cells sorted from blood. The receptor set was obtained from a man between 18 and 35 years old in good health.

The CDR3 loop reads CASSIGGQYTEAFF. The CDR3 DNA reads as TGTGCCAGTAGTATTGGGGGACAGTACACTGAAGCTTTCTTT. The rearrangement uses TRBV19 and TRBJ1-1, with 7 bases fitting TRBD1. Unmatched junction bases numbered 4, after V lost 3 bases and J lost 3 bases. The germline V gene has CDR1 LNHDA and CDR2 SQIVND (reference sequence). This CDR3 comprises 14 residues.

The chain couples TRBV4-1 to TRBJ2-1; a possible D gene is TRBD2 (6 bases). Deletions cut 1 base from V and 9 bases from J, with 13 bases between. The CDR3 runs 14 residues. Germline CDR1 MGHRA, CDR2 YSYEKL. Here the CDR3 reads CASSQGLVGGEQFF. The CDR3 DNA reads as TGCGCCAGCAGCCAAGGTCTCGTGGGGGGTGAGCAGTTCTTC.